The rows below give T cell receptor beta chains drawn from one sample of a study of T-cell memory formation after mild COVID-19. One entry per CDR3 protein results from TCRdb running MiXCR on the 5' RACE reads. This table has about 430,000 distinct CDR3 sequences, 20% to 25% appearing once. Sequencing was performed on PBMCs or a T cell subset sorted from them (not recorded which). The receptor source for this set is an adult woman who had mild COVID-19 (a few samples of this study predate the infection). Cell type and time point are not known. Each CDR3 is given without its conserved first and last residue. Fields, in order: CDR3 length, V gene, J gene, CDR3 protein.

>11|TRBV12-3/TRBV12-4|TRBJ2-7
ASRGQGSHEQY
>14|TRBV25-1|TRBJ2-3
ASSPGSGGSTDTQY
>11|TRBV7-9|TRBJ2-7
ASSGRDNYEQY
>12|TRBV7-3|TRBJ2-2
ASSPQGDTGELF
>12|TRBV12-3/TRBV12-4|TRBJ1-1
ASRRDKVLHEAF
>13|TRBV24-1|TRBJ2-7
ATSVWTGDTYEQY
>8|TRBV2|TRBJ2-4
ASSENIQY
>11|TRBV30|TRBJ1-2
AWSTGQFYGYT
>14|TRBV24-1|TRBJ1-5
ATSDLGDLHYQPQH
>13|TRBV12-5|TRBJ2-5
ASGSSGPGAETQY
>11|TRBV5-1|TRBJ2-7
ASSLDSTYEQY
>10|TRBV7-9|TRBJ1-4
ASSLDVEKLF
>12|TRBV3-1|TRBJ1-2
ASTPRSGGRGYT
>15|TRBV27|TRBJ2-3
ASKLRLAGYSTDTQY
>11|TRBV5-1|TRBJ1-1
ASSSAQVTEAF
>13|TRBV6-6|TRBJ1-1
ASSSTGSMNTEAF
>10|TRBV7-9|TRBJ1-6
ASSTDTSPLH
>15|TRBV5-1|TRBJ2-2
ASSPITTSAASGELF
>12|TRBV20-1|TRBJ1-1
SANPGQANTEAF
>13|TRBV4-1|TRBJ2-5
ASSQDWTRQETQY
>16|TRBV24-1|TRBJ2-5
ATSDESGLAGVQETQY
>15|TRBV15|TRBJ2-2
ATSSTRDRGYTGELF
>13|TRBV4-2|TRBJ2-1
ASSQAADVYNEQF
>10|TRBV3-1|TRBJ2-7
ASSQISYEQY
>17|TRBV24-1|TRBJ2-3
ATSDSPGKGPEGTDTQY
>13|TRBV18|TRBJ2-2
ASSPTGGYGGELF
>14|TRBV6-5|TRBJ1-2
ASSLGRTGRGYGYT
>14|TRBV27|TRBJ2-1
ASSSPRWRLSHEQF
>10|TRBV20-1|TRBJ2-3
SAHRSTDTQY
>12|TRBV3-1|TRBJ2-3
ASSRPSKGDTQY
>13|TRBV24-1|TRBJ2-7
ATSDPRDTVGEQY
>13|TRBV5-6|TRBJ2-1
ASSLMRGTYNEQF
>12|TRBV2|TRBJ2-7
ASTRTGTNREQY
>10|TRBV7-8|TRBJ2-7
ASSFGEGEQY
>12|TRBV6-5|TRBJ1-6
ASNLQGGNSPLH
>10|TRBV4-1|TRBJ1-2
ASSQEYYGYT
>13|TRBV3-1|TRBJ2-7
ASSQAGIAGGEQY
>14|TRBV5-1|TRBJ1-1
ASSLTLLDSYTEAF
>12|TRBV15|TRBJ2-3
ATAPGASTDTQY
>12|TRBV7-9|TRBJ2-2
ASPGQVNTGELF
>16|TRBV5-6|TRBJ1-1
ASSLEMRTRVLDTEAF
>10|TRBV12-3/TRBV12-4|TRBJ2-7
ASSGENGEQY
>13|TRBV20-1|TRBJ2-3
SARPSRQSTDTQY
>14|TRBV9|TRBJ2-5
ASSVGFRAAQETQY
>10|TRBV11-2|TRBJ1-1
ASSLSRGEAF
>12|TRBV6-5|TRBJ2-7
ASSLGREVYEQY
>14|TRBV10-2|TRBJ2-7
ASKSQREAANYEQY
>11|TRBV5-1|TRBJ2-3
ASNRGAGDTQY
>11|TRBV2|TRBJ2-1
ASSGLAYNEQF
>13|TRBV27|TRBJ2-7
ASSLSGQSSYEQY
>14|TRBV5-1|TRBJ1-1
ASSLKGAGQSTEAF